This entry concerns a single TCR beta chain. One end of the junction is discordant with germline, which a read error may explain. Germline values: CDR1 LGHDT, CDR2 YNNKEL (reference sequence). This CDR3 contains 11 residues. The data stem from a study of blood T cell repertoires in COVID-19. Some clones are missing from TCRdb's copy, which holds only in-frame ones; the method was immunoSEQ multiplex PCR. The table lists 250,000 to 350,000 clones, approximately 88% of them singletons. The clonotype originates from a human donor with COVID-19, enrolled during active disease. The donor label of this sample is uncertain. The chain carries TRBV3-1 (or the pseudogene TRBV3-2) and TRBJ1-2; D is uncertain. Sequenced input: peripheral blood. CDR3 amino acids: CASTQGRGYTF. The CDR3 nucleotides are TGTGCCAGCACCCAAGGGAGAGGCTACACCTTC.